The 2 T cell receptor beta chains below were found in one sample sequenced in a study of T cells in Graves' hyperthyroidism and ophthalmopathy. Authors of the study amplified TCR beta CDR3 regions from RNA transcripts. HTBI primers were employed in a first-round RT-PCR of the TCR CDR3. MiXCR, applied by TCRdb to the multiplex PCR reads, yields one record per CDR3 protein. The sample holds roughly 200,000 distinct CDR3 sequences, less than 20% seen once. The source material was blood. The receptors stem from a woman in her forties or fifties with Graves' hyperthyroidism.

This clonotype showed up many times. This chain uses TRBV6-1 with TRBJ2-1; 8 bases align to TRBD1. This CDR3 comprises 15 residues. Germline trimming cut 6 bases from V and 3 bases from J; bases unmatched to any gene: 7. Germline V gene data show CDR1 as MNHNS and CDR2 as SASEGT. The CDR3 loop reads CASSAVRGLYNEQFF. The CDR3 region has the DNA TGTGCCAGCAGCGCCGTCAGGGGGCTCTACAATGAGCAGTTCTTC.

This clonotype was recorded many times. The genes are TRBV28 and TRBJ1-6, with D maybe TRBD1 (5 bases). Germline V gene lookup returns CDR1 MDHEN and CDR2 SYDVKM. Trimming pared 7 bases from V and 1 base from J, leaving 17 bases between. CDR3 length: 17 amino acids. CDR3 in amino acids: CASTPWGGSSYNSPLHF. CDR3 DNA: TGTGCCAGCACCCCGTGGGGGGGATCGTCCTATAATTCACCCCTCCACTTT.